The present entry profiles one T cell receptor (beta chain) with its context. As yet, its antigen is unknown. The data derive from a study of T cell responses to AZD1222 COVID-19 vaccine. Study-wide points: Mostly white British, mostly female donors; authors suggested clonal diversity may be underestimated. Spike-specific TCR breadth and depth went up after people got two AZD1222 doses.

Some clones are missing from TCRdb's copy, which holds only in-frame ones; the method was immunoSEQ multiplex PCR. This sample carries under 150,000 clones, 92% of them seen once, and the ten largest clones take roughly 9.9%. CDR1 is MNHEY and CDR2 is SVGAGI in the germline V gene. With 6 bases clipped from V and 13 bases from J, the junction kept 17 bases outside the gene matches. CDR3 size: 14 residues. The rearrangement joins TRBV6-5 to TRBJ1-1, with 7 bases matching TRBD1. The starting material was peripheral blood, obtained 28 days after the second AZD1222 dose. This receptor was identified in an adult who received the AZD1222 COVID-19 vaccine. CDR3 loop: CASSLRATGFGVFF. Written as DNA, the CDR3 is TGTGCCAGCAGCCTCCGTGCGACAGGGTTTGGGGTTTTCTTT.